This T cell receptor (beta chain) comes out of a study of T cells in Graves' hyperthyroidism and ophthalmopathy. The investigators amplified TCR beta CDR3 regions from RNA transcripts. The study used the HTBI primer set for a first-round RT-PCR of the TCR CDR3. MiXCR, run by TCRdb on the multiplex PCR reads, gives a single entry per CDR3 protein. The sample includes about 570,000 distinct CDR3 sequences, approximately 15% of them seen just once. Over 18 months, lack of ophthalmopathy progression marked Graves' hyperthyroidism as stable. Not enrolled were patients with uncontrolled infection, other autoimmune disease, pregnancy or lactation. Clinicians diagnosed patients from clinical symptoms, serum thyroxine and TRAb, thyroid ultrasound and orbital computed tomography. The germline V gene encodes CDR1 SGHDT and CDR2 YYEEEE. This CDR3 has 12 amino acids. With 4 bases clipped from V and 14 bases from J, the junction kept 6 bases outside the gene matches.

The rearrangement joins TRBV5-6 to TRBJ2-1, with 10 bases that match TRBD1. Sequencing input: blood. The TCR sequence derives from a woman in her forties with Graves' hyperthyroidism. This chain's CDR3 is CASSPGTGAEFF. The CDR3 DNA is TGTGCCAGCAGCCCGGGGACAGGGGCGGAGTTCTTC.